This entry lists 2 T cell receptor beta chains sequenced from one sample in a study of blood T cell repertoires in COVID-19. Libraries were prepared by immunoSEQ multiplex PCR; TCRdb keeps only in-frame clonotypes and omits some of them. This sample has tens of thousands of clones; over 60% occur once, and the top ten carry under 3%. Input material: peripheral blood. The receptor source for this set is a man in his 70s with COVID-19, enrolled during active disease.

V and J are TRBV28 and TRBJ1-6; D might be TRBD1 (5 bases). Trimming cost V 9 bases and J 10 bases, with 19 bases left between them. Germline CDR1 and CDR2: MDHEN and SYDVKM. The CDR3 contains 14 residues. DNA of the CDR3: TGTGCCAGTTCTGGGGGGATTCGCACATCACCCCTCCACTTT. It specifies CASSGGIRTSPLHF. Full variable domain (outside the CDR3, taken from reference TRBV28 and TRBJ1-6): DVKVTQSSRYLVKRTGEKVFLECVQDMDHENMFWYRQDPGLGLRLIYFSYDVKMKEKGDIPEGYSVSREKKERFSLILESASTNQTSMYLCASSGGIRTSPLHFGNGTRLTVT.

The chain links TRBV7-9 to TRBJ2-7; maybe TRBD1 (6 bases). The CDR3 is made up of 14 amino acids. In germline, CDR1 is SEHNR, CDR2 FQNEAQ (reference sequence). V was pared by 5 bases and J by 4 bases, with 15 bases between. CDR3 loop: CASSGTPYFYEQYF. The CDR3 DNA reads TGTGCCAGCAGCGGGACACCCTACTTTTACGAGCAGTACTTC.